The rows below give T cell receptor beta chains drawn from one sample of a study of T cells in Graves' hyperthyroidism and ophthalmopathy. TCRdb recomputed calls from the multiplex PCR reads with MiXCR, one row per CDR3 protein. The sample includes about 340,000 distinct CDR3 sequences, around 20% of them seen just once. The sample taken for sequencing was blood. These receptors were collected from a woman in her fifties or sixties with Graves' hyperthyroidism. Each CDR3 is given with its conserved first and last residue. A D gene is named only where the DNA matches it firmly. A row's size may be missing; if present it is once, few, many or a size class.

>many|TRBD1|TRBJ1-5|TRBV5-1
TGCGCCAGCAGCGACGGACAGGGTGGCAATCAGCCCCAGCATTTT
CASSDGQGGNQPQHF
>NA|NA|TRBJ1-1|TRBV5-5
TGTGCCAGCAGCCAAGCTTACAGGGTCCCTTACACTGAAGCTTTCTTT
CASSQAYRVPYTEAFF
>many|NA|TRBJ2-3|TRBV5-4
TGTGCCAGCAGCTTGTCTTCCGGAGGTAGCACAGATACGCAGTATTTT
CASSLSSGGSTDTQYF
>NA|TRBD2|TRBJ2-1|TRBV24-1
TGTGCCACCAGTGACTCGGGAGGGCGCGGTTCCTACAATGAGCAGTTCTTC
CATSDSGGRGSYNEQFF
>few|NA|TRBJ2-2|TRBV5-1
TGCGCCAGCAGCTTTACGCAGGGGAACACCGGGGAGCTGTTTTTT
CASSFTQGNTGELFF
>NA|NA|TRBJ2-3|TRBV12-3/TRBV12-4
TGTGCCAGCAGTTCCGAGCGGCCCACAGATACGCAGTATTTT
CASSSERPTDTQYF
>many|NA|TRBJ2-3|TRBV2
TGTGCCAGCAGTGGAAGTATAGCGAGGGGGACAGATACGCAGTATTTT
CASSGSIARGTDTQYF
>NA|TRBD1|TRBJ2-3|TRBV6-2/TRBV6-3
TGTGCCAGCAGCTTGGACAGGGCTATTACAGATACGCAGTATTTT
CASSLDRAITDTQYF
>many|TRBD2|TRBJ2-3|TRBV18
TGTGCCAGCTCACCCCCGGGACTAGTCACAGATACGCAGTATTTT
CASSPPGLVTDTQYF
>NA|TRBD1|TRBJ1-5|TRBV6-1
TGTGCCAGCAGTGTCTCTAGGGGCGGGACAGCGAATAGCAATCAGCCCCAGCATTTT
CASSVSRGGTANSNQPQHF
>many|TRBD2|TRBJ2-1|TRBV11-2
TGTGCCAGCGCGGGAGTCACCCCCTACAATGAGCAGTTCTTC
CASAGVTPYNEQFF
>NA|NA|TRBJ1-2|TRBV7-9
TGTGCCAGCAGCTTGGGGACCTGGGGCAACTATGGCTACACCTTC
CASSLGTWGNYGYTF
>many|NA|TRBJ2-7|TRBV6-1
TGTGCCAGCAGTTATTCTCAGGGCGCCGTCAAACAAGGATGGCAGTACTTC
CASSYSQGAVKQGWQYF
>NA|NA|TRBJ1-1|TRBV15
TGTGCCACCAGCAGAGATGCCGGGAGCGGGGGGAGAAACACTGAAGCTTTCTTT
CATSRDAGSGGRNTEAFF
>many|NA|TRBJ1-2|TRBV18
TGTGCCAGCTCCCCTGAGCCAATGACAGACTATGGCTACACCTTC
CASSPEPMTDYGYTF
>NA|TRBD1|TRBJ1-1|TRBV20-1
TGCAGTGCTAGAACACAGGGGTCGGTGAACACTGAAGCTTTCTTT
CSARTQGSVNTEAFF
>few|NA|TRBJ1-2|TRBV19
TGTGCCAGCAGCACGCGGGCCTGGGGCTACACCTTC
CASSTRAWGYTF
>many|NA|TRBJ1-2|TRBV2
TGTGCCAGCAGTCAAGGAGAAGGCTACACCTTC
CASSQGEGYTF
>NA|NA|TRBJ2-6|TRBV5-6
TGTGCCAGCAGCTTCCCTGGGACCAACGTCCTGACTTTC
CASSFPGTNVLTF
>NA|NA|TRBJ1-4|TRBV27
TGTGCCAGCAGTTCTGGTCAGGGGCGGGAAAAACTGTTTTTT
CASSSGQGREKLFF
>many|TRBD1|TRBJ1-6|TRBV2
TGTGCCAGCAGAACAACCACAGGGGGGGGTTCACCCCTCCACTTT
CASRTTTGGGSPLHF
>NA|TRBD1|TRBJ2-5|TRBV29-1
TGCAGCGTAGTCGGCAGGGGGCGGGAAGAGACCCAGTACTTC
CSVVGRGREETQYF
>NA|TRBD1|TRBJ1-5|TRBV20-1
TGCAGTGCTACCTTCACAGGGGGCCTCAATCAGCCCCAGCATTTT
CSATFTGGLNQPQHF
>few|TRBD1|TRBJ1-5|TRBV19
TGTGCCAGTGGGACAGGGCCGCCGGAGCAGACTAAGCCCCAGCATTTT
CASGTGPPEQTKPQHF
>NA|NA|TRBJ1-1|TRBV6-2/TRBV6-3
TGTGCCAGCACAACCCAGGGTGGAGCCGAAGCTTTCTTT
CASTTQGGAEAFF
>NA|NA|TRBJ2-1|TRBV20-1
TGCAGTGCTAGACACTACATCCCCGGTGAGCAGTTCTTC
CSARHYIPGEQFF
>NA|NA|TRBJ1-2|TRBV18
TGTGCCAGCTCACCACCGGGCAGCAGAGGGGCTAACTATGGCTACACCTTC
CASSPPGSRGANYGYTF
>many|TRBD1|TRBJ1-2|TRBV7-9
TGTGCCAGCAGCGGGGACAGGGGTCGGTATGGCTACACCTTC
CASSGDRGRYGYTF
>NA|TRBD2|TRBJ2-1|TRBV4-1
TGCGCCAGCAGCCAAAGGGGACTAGCGGGGGACAATGAGCAGTTCTTC
CASSQRGLAGDNEQFF
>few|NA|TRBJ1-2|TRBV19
TGTGCCAGCAAAAAGGGAATTGAGACTAACTATGGCTACACCTTC
CASKKGIETNYGYTF
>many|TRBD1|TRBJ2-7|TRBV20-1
TGCAGTGCTAGAGACGGGACAGGGGCCCCCTACGAGCAGTACTTC
CSARDGTGAPYEQYF
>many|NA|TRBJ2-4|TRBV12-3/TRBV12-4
TGTGCCAGCAGAATGGGCCAACAAGGGGGAAACATTCAGTACTTC
CASRMGQQGGNIQYF
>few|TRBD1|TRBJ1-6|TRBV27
TGTGCCAGCATGGACAGGGTCAATTCACCCCTCCACTTT
CASMDRVNSPLHF
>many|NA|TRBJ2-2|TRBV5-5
TGTGCCAGCAGCTATGGCACCGGGGAGCTGTTTTTT
CASSYGTGELFF
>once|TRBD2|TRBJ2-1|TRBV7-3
TGTGCCAGCGCCCTGATGACTAGCGGGGCCTACAATGAGCAGTTCTTC
CASALMTSGAYNEQFF
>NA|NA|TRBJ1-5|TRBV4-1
TGCGCCAGCGCAACTAACAGGGCTCCCGATCAGCCCCAGCATTTT
CASATNRAPDQPQHF
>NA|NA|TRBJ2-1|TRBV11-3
TGTGCCAGCAGCTTAGAGGGGGGTTCTGAGCAGTTCTTC
CASSLEGGSEQFF
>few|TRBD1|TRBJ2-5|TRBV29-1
TGCAGCGTCGGGGCGGACAGGGTCCAAGGGACCCAGTACTTC
CSVGADRVQGTQYF
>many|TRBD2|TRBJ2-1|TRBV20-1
TGCAGTGCTTATGGACTAGCGGGAGGGAGCTCCTACAATGAGCAGTTCTTC
CSAYGLAGGSSYNEQFF
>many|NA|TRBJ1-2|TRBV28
TGTGCCAGCAGTTGGGCCCAGGGTAAAACGGGCTACACCTTC
CASSWAQGKTGYTF